The T cell receptor (beta chain) described here comes from a study of T cells after yellow fever vaccination (dated by TCRdb to between 2018 and 2021). Notes on the research overall: The SMART-Seq v4 Ultra Low Input RNA kit was used to prepare libraries from fractions with low cell numbers. Bulk TCR alpha and beta repertoires were sequenced longitudinally to track T-cell clones before and after primary and booster YFV17D yellow fever vaccination. Two healthy male donors, one aged 18 to 29 and one aged 30 to 39 years, made up the cohort. Blood was drawn at multiple timepoints before and after primary and secondary immunization, with bulk PBMC replicates and cell subsets isolated. Study-wide findings and limitations: After the booster, most clones that had expanded after primary vaccination were detected again (roughly 95% of CD4 and under 90% of CD8), suggesting broad maintenance of memory. A small share of clonotypes occurred in both CD4 and CD8 compartments, likely arising from convergent recombination. Compared with the primary T-cell response, the secondary T-cell response was weaker but faster, peaking on day 5 rather than day 15. Computational filtering was needed because FACS-sorted repertoires could contain abundant contaminating clonotypes from the bulk population. Because the study included only a couple of donors, the extent to which the findings can be generalized is limited.

TCR cDNA was synthesized by 5'RACE template switching, through which a universal primer site and unique molecular identifiers were introduced. cDNA synthesis was primed from both the TCR alpha and TCR beta constant segments. Library amplification involved two PCR steps, and the second step added sample barcodes and sequencing adapters. Sequencing of libraries was performed on Illumina HiSeq 2500 (2x100 bp) or NovaSeq (2x150 bp). The study's processing was this. Reads were demultiplexed and collapsed into UMI consensus sequences with MIGEC, and V(D)J alignment was performed with MiXCR. Using edgeR on replicate PBMC samples, clonotypes were called vaccine-responding if FDR was below 0.01 and the log2 fold change was above 5 up to day 15. CD4 or CD8 identity was assigned to each bulk clonotype according to whether the clonotype was present at higher abundance in the sequenced CD4 repertoire or the sequenced CD8 repertoire. The raw public data were reprocessed by TCRdb itself: fastp quality trimming at Q25, MiXCR clonotype calling, in-frame beta chains only. Rows are unified per CDR3 protein, each entry keeping the most common DNA and genes. TCRdb, not the authors, supplied the V and J calls. This sample holds hundreds of thousands of distinct CDR3 sequences; 15% to 20% were observed only once. Roughly an eighth of the sample belongs to the ten largest clones.

Compared with germline, V lacks 4 bases and J lacks 9 bases; bases without a gene match: 17. The CDR3 measures 16 amino acids from cysteine to phenylalanine. CDR3 DNA is the only sequence kept; it has 48 bases, read in frame from the first base. CDR1 is given as SEHNR and CDR2 as FQNEAQ, both from the germline V gene (reference sequence). This specimen's treatment or condition label, per the study, means: live attenuated yellow fever vaccine strain. At every blood-draw timepoint, two biological replicates of bulk PBMCs were collected. A standard Ficoll-Paque protocol was used to isolate PBMCs from peripheral blood. RNA was extracted with TriZol from bulk PBMCs, CD4 and CD8 fractions, and dextramer-positive and dextramer-negative fractions. There are a few counts of this clonotype. Which antigen it targets is not known. No base quality values were provided; no much bigger clone lies one nucleotide off.

This receptor was obtained from a man younger than 40 who received the YFV17D yellow fever vaccine. The sample here was PBMCs, taken 15 days after the yellow fever booster vaccination. In this chain, TRBV7-9 is recombined with TRBJ2-7; the central 8 bases match TRBD1. The CDR3 region has the sequence CASSSRSGGPLSGQYF. The DNA reads as follows: TGTGCCAGCAGCTCCCGCTCAGGGGGCCCCCTTTCCGGGCAGTACTTC.